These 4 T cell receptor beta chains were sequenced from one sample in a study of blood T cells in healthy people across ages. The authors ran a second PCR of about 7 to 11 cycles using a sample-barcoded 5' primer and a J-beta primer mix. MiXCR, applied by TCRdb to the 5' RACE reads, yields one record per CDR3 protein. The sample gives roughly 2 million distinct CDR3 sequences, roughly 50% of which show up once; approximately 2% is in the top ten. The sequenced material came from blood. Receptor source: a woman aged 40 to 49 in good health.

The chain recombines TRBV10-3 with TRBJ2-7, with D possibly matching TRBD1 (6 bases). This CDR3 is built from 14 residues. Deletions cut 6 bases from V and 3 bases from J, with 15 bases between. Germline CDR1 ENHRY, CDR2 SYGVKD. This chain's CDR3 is CAIRETGDSYEQYF. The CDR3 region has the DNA TGTGCCATCAGAGAGACAGGCGATAGCTACGAGCAGTACTTC.

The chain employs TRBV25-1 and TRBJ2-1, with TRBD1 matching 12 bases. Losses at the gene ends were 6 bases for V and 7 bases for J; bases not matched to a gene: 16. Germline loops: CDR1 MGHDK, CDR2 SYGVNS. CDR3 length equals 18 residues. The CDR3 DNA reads TGTGCCAGCAGAGACCGGGACAGGGGGCGTTTAGGGGGTAATGAGCAGTTCTTC. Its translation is CASRDRDRGRLGGNEQFF.

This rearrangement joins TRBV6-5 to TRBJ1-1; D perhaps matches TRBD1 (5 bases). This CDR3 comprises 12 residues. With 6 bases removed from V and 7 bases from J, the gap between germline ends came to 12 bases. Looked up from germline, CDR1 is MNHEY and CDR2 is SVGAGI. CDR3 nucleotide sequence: TGTGCCAGCAGGGGGGTCGTGGGTGAAGCTTTCTTT. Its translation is CASRGVVGEAFF.

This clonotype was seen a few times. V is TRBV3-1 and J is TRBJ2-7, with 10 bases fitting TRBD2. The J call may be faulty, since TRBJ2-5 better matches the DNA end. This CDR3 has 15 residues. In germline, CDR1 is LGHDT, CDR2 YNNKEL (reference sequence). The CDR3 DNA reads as TGTGCCAGCAGCCAAGAACTAGCGGGGACAAAGACCCAGTACTTC. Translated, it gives CASSQELAGTKTQYF.